The clone carrying this T cell receptor (beta chain) has at least ten counts. Antigen: not known. One end of the junction is discordant with germline, which a read error may explain. This specimen comes from a study of T cells after yellow fever vaccination. Turning to the study itself: Preparation of fractions with low cell numbers was performed using SMART-Seq v4 Ultra Low Input.

Points from the study as a whole: A secondary response was less intense yet reached its peak sooner, at day 5 versus 15. Most primary-vaccination clones reappeared after the booster (approximately 95% CD4, about 90% CD8). Highly abundant clonotypes carried over from the bulk population could end up in FACS-sorted repertoires as contaminants.

TCRdb recomputed calls from the 5' RACE reads with MiXCR, one row per CDR3 protein. The data show roughly 330,000 distinct CDR3 sequences, around 7% seen once. This CDR3 has 14 residues. The origin of this receptor is a man aged 18 to 30 who received the YFV17D yellow fever vaccine. The sample in question was PBMCs, obtained around 45 days after the first yellow fever vaccination. J is TRBJ1-4 and V is TRBV12-3 or TRBV12-4; 7 nucleotides line up with TRBD1. The CDR3 DNA reads TGTGCCAGCAGCTTAGGGGGCGCGGGGGAAAAACTGTTTTTT. Translation: CASSLGGAGEKLFF.